This T cell receptor beta chain was recovered during a study of T-cell memory formation after mild COVID-19. Study at large: The TCR clusters were mostly specific to one donor. Study-wide findings and caveats: Clones contracting across day 15 to 85 had a balanced CD4/CD8 profile; later expanding clones leaned CD4+.

The germline V and J ends were trimmed by 3 bases and 3 bases, with 11 bases remaining between them. CDR1 and CDR2 from the germline V gene are KGHDR and SFDVKD. The CDR3 totals 15 residues. This clonotype was found a few times. Its matching antigen is unknown. From 5'RACE with constant-segment primers came TCR alpha and TCR beta cDNA libraries that carried sample barcodes and UMIs. TCRdb re-analysed the 5' RACE reads in MiXCR, keeping a single row per CDR3 protein. The data contain around 440,000 distinct CDR3 sequences, approximately 18% of them seen just once; the ten biggest clones take up 9% to 15%.

This TCR was recovered from an adult woman who had mild COVID-19 (a few samples of this study predate the infection). Cell type and time point are not known. Input material: PBMCs or a T cell subset sorted from them (not recorded which). The rearrangement links TRBV24-1 to TRBJ2-1; maybe TRBD2 (6 bases). As DNA, the CDR3 is TGTGCCACCAGTGATCCCCGGGAGATCTACAATGAGCAGTTCTTC. Translated, it gives CATSDPREIYNEQFF.